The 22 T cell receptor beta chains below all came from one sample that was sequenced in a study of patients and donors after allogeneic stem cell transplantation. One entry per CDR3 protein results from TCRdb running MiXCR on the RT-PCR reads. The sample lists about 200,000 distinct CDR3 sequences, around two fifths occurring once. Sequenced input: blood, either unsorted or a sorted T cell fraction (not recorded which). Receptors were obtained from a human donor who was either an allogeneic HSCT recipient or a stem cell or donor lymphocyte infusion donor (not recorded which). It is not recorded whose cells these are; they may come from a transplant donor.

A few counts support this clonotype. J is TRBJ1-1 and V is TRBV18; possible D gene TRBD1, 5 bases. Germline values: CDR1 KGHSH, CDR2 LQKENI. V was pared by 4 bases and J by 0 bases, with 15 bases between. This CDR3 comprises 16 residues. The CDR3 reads CASSLNPGTVNTEAFF. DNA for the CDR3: TGTGCCAGCTCACTGAACCCTGGGACGGTGAACACTGAAGCTTTCTTT.

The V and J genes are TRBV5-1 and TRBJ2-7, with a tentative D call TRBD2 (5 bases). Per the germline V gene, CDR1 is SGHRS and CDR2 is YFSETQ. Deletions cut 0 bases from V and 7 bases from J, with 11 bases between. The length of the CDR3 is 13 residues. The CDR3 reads CASSLGLAWEQYF. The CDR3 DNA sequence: TGCGCCAGCAGCTTGGGGCTAGCATGGGAGCAGTACTTC.

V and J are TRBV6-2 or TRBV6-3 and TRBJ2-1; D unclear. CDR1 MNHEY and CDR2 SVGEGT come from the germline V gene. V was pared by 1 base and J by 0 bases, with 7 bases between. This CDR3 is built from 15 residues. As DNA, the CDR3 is TGTGCCAGCAGTTACTTTTCGAGCTCCTACAATGAGCAGTTCTTC. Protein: CASSYFSSSYNEQFF.

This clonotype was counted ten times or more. CDR3 sequence: CASRRGQNTEAFF. CDR3 nucleotides: TGTGCCAGCAGGCGGGGTCAGAACACTGAAGCTTTCTTT. V and J are TRBV11-2 and TRBJ1-1; no firm D call. V was cut by 6 bases and J by 1 base, with 9 bases left in between. Germline CDR1 is SGHAT and CDR2 is FQNNGV. The CDR3 has 13 residues.

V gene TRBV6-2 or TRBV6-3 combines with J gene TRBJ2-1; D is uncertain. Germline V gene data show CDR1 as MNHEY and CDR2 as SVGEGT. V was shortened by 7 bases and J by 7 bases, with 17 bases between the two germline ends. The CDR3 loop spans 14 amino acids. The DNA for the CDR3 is TGTGCCAGCATCGGAATAACCCCCGCTAATGAGCAGTTCTTC. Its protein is CASIGITPANEQFF.

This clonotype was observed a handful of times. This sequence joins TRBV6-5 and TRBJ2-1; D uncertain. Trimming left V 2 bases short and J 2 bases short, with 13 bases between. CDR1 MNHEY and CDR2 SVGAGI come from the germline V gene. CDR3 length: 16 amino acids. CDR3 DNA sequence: TGTGCCAGCAGTTACGTGGCGGACCCTGCCTACAATGAGCAGTTCTTC. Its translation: CASSYVADPAYNEQFF.

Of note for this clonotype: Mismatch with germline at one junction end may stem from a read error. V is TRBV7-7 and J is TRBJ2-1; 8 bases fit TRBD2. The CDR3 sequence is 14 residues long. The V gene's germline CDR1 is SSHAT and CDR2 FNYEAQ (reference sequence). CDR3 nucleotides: TGTGCTAGCAGCTTAAGCGGGAGAGGGAATGAGCAGTTCTTC. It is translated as CASSLSGRGNEQFF.

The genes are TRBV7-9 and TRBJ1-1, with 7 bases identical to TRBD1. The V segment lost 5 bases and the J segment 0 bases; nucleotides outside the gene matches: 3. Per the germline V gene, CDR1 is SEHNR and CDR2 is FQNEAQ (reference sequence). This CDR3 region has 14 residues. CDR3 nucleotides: TGTGCCAGCAGCACACAGGGGATGAACACTGAAGCTTTCTTT. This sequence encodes CASSTQGMNTEAFF.

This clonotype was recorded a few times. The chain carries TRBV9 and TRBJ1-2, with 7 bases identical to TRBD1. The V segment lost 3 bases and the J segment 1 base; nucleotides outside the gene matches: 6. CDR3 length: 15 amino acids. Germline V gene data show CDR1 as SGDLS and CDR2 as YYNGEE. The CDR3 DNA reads TGTGCCAGCAGCGCCTCCGGGACAGTTAACTATGGCTACACCTTC. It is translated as CASSASGTVNYGYTF.

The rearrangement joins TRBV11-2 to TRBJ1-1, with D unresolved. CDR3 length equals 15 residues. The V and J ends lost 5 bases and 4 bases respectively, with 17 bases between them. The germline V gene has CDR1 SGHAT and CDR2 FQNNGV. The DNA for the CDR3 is TGTGCCAGCAGCCCCTCCCAAAGAGAGGTCACTGAAGCTTTCTTT. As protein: CASSPSQREVTEAFF.

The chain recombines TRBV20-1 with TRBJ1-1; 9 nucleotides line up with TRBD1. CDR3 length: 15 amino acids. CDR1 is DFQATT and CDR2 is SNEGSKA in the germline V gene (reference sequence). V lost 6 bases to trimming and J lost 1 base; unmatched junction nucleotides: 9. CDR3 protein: CSATGVGQGNTEAFF. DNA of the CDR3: TGCAGTGCCACGGGTGTGGGACAGGGGAACACTGAAGCTTTCTTT.

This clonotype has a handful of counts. The CDR3 DNA follows: TGTGCCAGCAGTCTACAGGGTCTAACCCTCCATGGCTACACCTTC. Protein: CASSLQGLTLHGYTF. The chain couples TRBV6-2 or TRBV6-3 to TRBJ1-2; weak D call: TRBD1 (6 bases). V was pared by 5 bases and J by 6 bases, with 19 bases between. Germline V gene data show CDR1 as MNHEY and CDR2 as SVGEGT. The length of the CDR3 is 15 residues.

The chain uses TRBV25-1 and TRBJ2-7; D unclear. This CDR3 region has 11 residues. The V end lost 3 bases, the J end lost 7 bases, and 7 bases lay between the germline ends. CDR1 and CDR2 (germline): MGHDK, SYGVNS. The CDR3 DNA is TGTGCCAGCAGTGACCGTCGGGAGCAGTACTTC. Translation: CASSDRREQYF.

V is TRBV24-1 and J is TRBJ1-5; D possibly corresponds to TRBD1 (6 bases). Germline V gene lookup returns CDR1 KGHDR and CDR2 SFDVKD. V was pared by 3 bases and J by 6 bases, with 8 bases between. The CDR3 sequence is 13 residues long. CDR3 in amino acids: CATSDTGSQPQHF. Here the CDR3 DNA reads TGTGCCACCAGTGATACAGGGTCTCAGCCCCAGCATTTT.

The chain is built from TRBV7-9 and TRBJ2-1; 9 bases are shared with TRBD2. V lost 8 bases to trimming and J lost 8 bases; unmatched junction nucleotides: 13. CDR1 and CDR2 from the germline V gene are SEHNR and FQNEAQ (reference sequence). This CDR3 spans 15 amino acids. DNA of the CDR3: TGTGCCAGCCCTCGGGGTAGCGGGAGTTCAGATGAGCAGTTCTTC. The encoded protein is CASPRGSGSSDEQFF.

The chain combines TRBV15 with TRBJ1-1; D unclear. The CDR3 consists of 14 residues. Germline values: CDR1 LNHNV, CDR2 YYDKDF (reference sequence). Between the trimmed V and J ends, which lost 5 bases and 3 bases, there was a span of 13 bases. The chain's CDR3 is CATSLETPDTEAFF. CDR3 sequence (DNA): TGTGCCACCAGCTTAGAGACCCCCGACACTGAAGCTTTCTTT.

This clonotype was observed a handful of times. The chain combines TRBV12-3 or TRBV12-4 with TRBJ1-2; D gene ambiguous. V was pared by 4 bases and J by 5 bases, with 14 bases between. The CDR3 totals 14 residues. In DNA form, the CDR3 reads TGTGCCAGCAGTTCCGTGAGAGGGCCATATGGCTACACCTTC. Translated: CASSSVRGPYGYTF.

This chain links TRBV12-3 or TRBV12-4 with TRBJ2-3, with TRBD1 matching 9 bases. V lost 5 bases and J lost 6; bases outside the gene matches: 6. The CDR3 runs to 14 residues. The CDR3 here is CASSPTGGPDTQYF. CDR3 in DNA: TGTGCCAGCAGTCCGACAGGGGGGCCGGATACGCAGTATTTT.

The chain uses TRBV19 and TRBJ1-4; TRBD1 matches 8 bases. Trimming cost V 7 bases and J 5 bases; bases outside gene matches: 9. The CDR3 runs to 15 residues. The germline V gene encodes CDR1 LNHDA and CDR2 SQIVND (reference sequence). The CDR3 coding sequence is TGTGCCAGTACCGGACAGGGCCGAAAAAATGAAAAACTGTTTTTT. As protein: CASTGQGRKNEKLFF.

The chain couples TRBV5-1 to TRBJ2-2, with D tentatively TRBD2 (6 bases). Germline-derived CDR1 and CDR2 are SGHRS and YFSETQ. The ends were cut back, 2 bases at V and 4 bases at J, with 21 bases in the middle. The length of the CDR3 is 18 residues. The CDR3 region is CASSFRTRRGEGTGELFF. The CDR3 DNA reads TGCGCCAGCAGCTTCCGGACCCGGAGGGGAGAGGGCACCGGGGAGCTGTTTTTT. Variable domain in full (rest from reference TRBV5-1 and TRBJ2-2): KAGVTQTPRYLIKTRGQQVTLSCSPISGHRSVSWYQQTPGQGLQFLFEYFSETQRNKGNFPGRFSGRQFSNSRSEMNVSTLELGDSALYLCASSFRTRRGEGTGELFFGEGSRLTVL.

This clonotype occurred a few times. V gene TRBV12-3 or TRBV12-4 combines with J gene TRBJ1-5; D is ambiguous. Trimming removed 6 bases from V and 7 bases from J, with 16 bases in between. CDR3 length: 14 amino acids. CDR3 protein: CASSTIDGRQPQHF. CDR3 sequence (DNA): TGTGCCAGCAGCACTATTGACGGGAGGCAGCCCCAGCATTTT.

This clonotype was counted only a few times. The CDR3: CASSPTDPEKLFF. The CDR3 DNA is TGTGCCAGCAGCCCGACGGATCCCGAAAAACTGTTTTTT. This chain joins TRBV11-2 and TRBJ1-4; D is ambiguous. The CDR3 runs to 13 residues. Trimming removed 5 bases from V and 8 bases from J, with 12 bases in between. Per the germline V gene, CDR1 is SGHAT and CDR2 is FQNNGV.